This T cell receptor beta chain is from a study of beta chain features in type 1 diabetes. As every portion of the isolated RNA was reverse transcribed, the sequencing read expressed TCRB transcripts. TCRdb's table, derived via immunoSEQ multiplex PCR, lists solely in-frame clones and lacks some. Of 390,000 or so clones in the sample, approximately 15% were seen once. With regard to this clone: The antigen is unknown.

Study-wide findings and caveats: More deletions and fewer insertions at VDJ junctions were found in patients with type 1 diabetes.

The sequence was collected from a man aged 25 to 45 in good health. Sequencing input: naive CD4+ T cells from blood.

CDR3 region: CASSLGISETQYF. For the CDR3, the DNA is TGTGCCAGCAGCTTAGGGATCTCAGAGACCCAGTACTTC. The V and J genes are TRBV7-3 and TRBJ2-5; D gene unclear. This CDR3 is 13 amino acids long. Trimming shortened V by 2 bases and J by 4 bases, and 8 bases separated the two germline ends. The germline CDR1 and CDR2 sequences are SGHTA and FQGTGA. Using reference TRBV7-3 and TRBJ2-5 for the parts outside the CDR3, the full variable domain is GAGVSQTPSNKVTEKGKYVELRCDPISGHTALYWYRQSLGQGPEFLIYFQGTGAADDSGLPNDRFFAVRPEGSVSTLKIQRTERGDSAVYLCASSLGISETQYFGPGTRLLVL.